This T cell receptor (beta chain) was captured by sequencing in a study of early T cells in non-severe SARS-CoV-2 infection. Attachment of unique molecular identifiers was made to individual cDNA molecules. TCRdb reprocessed the 5' RACE reads with MiXCR, giving one entry per CDR3 protein. The top ten hold over 35% of the sample, which has some 30,000 distinct CDR3 sequences, roughly 6.6% seen once. Germline CDR1 SGHNT, CDR2 YYREEE (reference sequence). Trimming removed 0 bases at V and 2 bases at J, with 7 bases between. The CDR3 runs to 14 residues. The sample holds many counts of this clonotype. The chain links TRBV5-4 to TRBJ2-3; D unclear. The clonotype comes from an adult who was a healthcare worker with PCR-confirmed SARS-CoV-2 infection or an uninfected control (not recorded which). Sequenced: whole blood. The CDR3 coding sequence is TGTGCCAGCAGCTTGGGGATCCACACAGATACGCAGTATTTT. Its translation: CASSLGIHTDTQYF. The full variable domain, its missing parts supplied by reference TRBV5-4 and TRBJ2-3, is ETGVTQSPTHLIKTRGQQVTLRCSSQSGHNTVSWYQQALGQGPQFIFQYYREEENGRGNFPPRFSGLQFPNYSSELNVNALELDDSALYLCASSLGIHTDTQYFGPGTRLTVL.